Listed below are T cell receptor beta chains from one sample, sequenced in a study of shared clonotypes between healthy human individuals. Sequencing was performed with immunoSEQ multiplex PCR; in TCRdb, only in-frame clones are kept and a portion is missing. The sample holds approximately 320,000 clones; roughly 84% are singletons and the top ten take roughly 16%. Sequenced input: memory CD8+ T cells sorted from blood. The receptor set was obtained from a man aged 18 to 29 in good health. Both conserved end residues are trimmed from each CDR3.

CDR3 length: 14; V gene: TRBV29-1; J gene: TRBJ2-5; CDR3 protein: SVAGTSGLIQETQY
CDR3 length: 13; V gene: TRBV7-6; J gene: TRBJ1-6; CDR3 protein: ASSLGEYYNSPLH
CDR3 length: 15; V gene: TRBV10-3; J gene: TRBJ2-7; CDR3 protein: AISESAGRTSTYEQY
CDR3 length: 12; V gene: TRBV6-5; J gene: TRBJ2-3; CDR3 protein: ASSSTGVEDTQY
CDR3 length: 12; V gene: TRBV27; J gene: TRBJ2-7; CDR3 protein: ASSWGGSSYEQY
CDR3 length: 11; V gene: TRBV5-6; J gene: TRBJ2-5; CDR3 protein: ASWRMNQETQY
CDR3 length: 14; V gene: TRBV14; J gene: TRBJ2-2; CDR3 protein: ASSQDDWYDTGELF
CDR3 length: 18; V gene: TRBV21-1; J gene: TRBJ2-7; CDR3 protein: ASSKPIGRSGPYNQYEQY
CDR3 length: 11; V gene: TRBV27; J gene: TRBJ2-3; CDR3 protein: ARRHRDIDTQY
CDR3 length: 11; V gene: TRBV5-4; J gene: TRBJ2-5; CDR3 protein: ASSLESGETQY
CDR3 length: 12; V gene: TRBV9; J gene: TRBJ1-4; CDR3 protein: ASSVESGDEKLF
CDR3 length: 11; V gene: TRBV5-3; J gene: TRBJ2-2; CDR3 protein: ARSVTGPGELF
CDR3 length: 13; V gene: TRBV11-2; J gene: TRBJ2-7; CDR3 protein: ASSFYGGAMNEQY
CDR3 length: 13; V gene: TRBV4-1; J gene: TRBJ1-2; CDR3 protein: ASSQTTGLDYGYT
CDR3 length: 12; V gene: TRBV4-1; J gene: TRBJ2-7; CDR3 protein: ASSQEGTPHEQY
CDR3 length: 11; V gene: TRBV6-5; J gene: TRBJ2-7; CDR3 protein: ASSYRTGDEQY
CDR3 length: 6; V gene: TRBV20-1; J gene: TRBJ1-1; CDR3 protein: RAYEAF
CDR3 length: 12; V gene: TRBV5-1; J gene: TRBJ1-2; CDR3 protein: ASSHFHSFRGYT
CDR3 length: 13; V gene: TRBV5-6; J gene: TRBJ1-5; CDR3 protein: ASSSGWGFNQPQH
CDR3 length: 12; V gene: TRBV15; J gene: TRBJ2-3; CDR3 protein: ATEDRGSLDTQY
CDR3 length: 13; V gene: TRBV7-9; J gene: TRBJ2-2; CDR3 protein: ASSLGGQDTGELF
CDR3 length: 12; V gene: TRBV10-3; J gene: TRBJ2-1; CDR3 protein: AIAAGSSYNEQF
CDR3 length: 14; V gene: TRBV18; J gene: TRBJ2-1; CDR3 protein: ASSPSRPGGYNEQF
CDR3 length: 13; V gene: TRBV6-6; J gene: TRBJ1-3; CDR3 protein: ASRGTADSGNTIY
CDR3 length: 15; V gene: TRBV28; J gene: TRBJ2-7; CDR3 protein: ASSLPITGTSDYEQY
CDR3 length: 15; V gene: TRBV6-4; J gene: TRBJ1-5; CDR3 protein: ASSEYFSGVGNQPQH
CDR3 length: 11; V gene: TRBV10-2; J gene: TRBJ2-6; CDR3 protein: ASSDTGANVLT
CDR3 length: 16; V gene: TRBV4-1; J gene: TRBJ1-3; CDR3 protein: ASSRKIPQGSSGNTIY
CDR3 length: 12; V gene: TRBV27; J gene: TRBJ1-2; CDR3 protein: ASSPGQGVRGYT
CDR3 length: 11; V gene: TRBV30; J gene: TRBJ2-1; CDR3 protein: AATGGWDNEQF
CDR3 length: 13; V gene: TRBV5-1; J gene: TRBJ2-7; CDR3 protein: ASSFRGTGMDEQY
CDR3 length: 11; V gene: TRBV5-6; J gene: TRBJ1-3; CDR3 protein: ASSFSSRNTIY
CDR3 length: 15; V gene: TRBV9; J gene: TRBJ2-3; CDR3 protein: ASNRLAGDRRTDTQY
CDR3 length: 14; V gene: TRBV10-3; J gene: TRBJ2-7; CDR3 protein: AIRPAAGVSLYEQY
CDR3 length: 12; V gene: TRBV6-5; J gene: TRBJ1-1; CDR3 protein: ASSYSGTLTEAF
CDR3 length: 11; V gene: TRBV5-4; J gene: TRBJ1-2; CDR3 protein: ASSTRGFGGYT
CDR3 length: 11; V gene: TRBV5-1; J gene: TRBJ2-7; CDR3 protein: ASSAQGPYEQY
CDR3 length: 15; V gene: TRBV7-2; J gene: TRBJ2-2; CDR3 protein: ASSWKNRGRNTGELF
CDR3 length: 14; V gene: TRBV10-3; J gene: TRBJ2-7; CDR3 protein: AISESQEDSSYEQY
CDR3 length: 17; V gene: TRBV4-3; J gene: TRBJ2-7; CDR3 protein: ASSQDMVSSGTGVYEQY